These 32 T cell receptor beta chains were all obtained from the same sample, sequenced in a study of monozygotic twins with inflammatory bowel disease. TCRdb reanalyzed the 5' RACE reads and collapses them to one entry per CDR3 protein, without DNA. With about 300,000 distinct CDR3 sequences in the sample, the ten largest clones hold 5.6%. Sequenced sample: blood. All receptors come from a human donor with ulcerative colitis or Crohn's disease, or a healthy co-twin of an affected twin (not recorded which).

The V call is TRBV5-1, the J call TRBJ2-4; the TRBD1 assignment by TCRdb is unverifiable without DNA. The CDR3 length is 17 residues. CDR1 is SGHRS, CDR2 YFSETQ, per germline. The CDR3 reads CASSLGQGGVLMNIQYF. Filled out from reference TRBV5-1 and TRBJ2-4, the complete variable domain reads KAGVTQTPRYLIKTRGQQVTLSCSPISGHRSVSWYQQTPGQGLQFLFEYFSETQRNKGNFPGRFSGRQFSNSRSEMNVSTLELGDSALYLCASSLGQGGVLMNIQYFGAGTRLSVL.

The rearrangement uses TRBV28 and TRBJ2-1; TCRdb's D call, TRBD1, is unchecked because there is no DNA. The length of the CDR3 is 13 residues. Germline CDR1 MDHEN, CDR2 SYDVKM. This CDR3 reads CASRLAPTGEQFF.

The chain recombines TRBV29-1 with TRBJ2-3; TCRdb selects TRBD1, and the lack of DNA leaves this call unchecked. This CDR3 comprises 15 residues. Germline lookup yields CDR1 SQVTM and CDR2 ANQGSEA. The CDR3 protein is CSVHPARGRTDTQYF.

The chain uses TRBV29-1 and TRBJ1-3. CDR1 and CDR2 from the germline V gene are SQVTM and ANQGSEA. This CDR3 is 13 amino acids long. CDR3 sequence reads: CSVVDNSGNTIYF.

This sequence joins TRBV25-1 and TRBJ1-2; TCRdb proposes TRBD1, but this gene call is untestable without DNA. This CDR3 comprises 13 residues. The germline V gene encodes CDR1 MGHDK and CDR2 SYGVNS. The chain's CDR3 is CASTNRGMGGYTF.

The chain combines TRBV5-1 with TRBJ2-7; TCRdb's assignment of TRBD2 cannot be checked, as there is no DNA. Germline CDR1 SGHRS, CDR2 YFSETQ. CDR3 length equals 16 residues. This CDR3 is CASRFGLAGDIPEQYF.

J is TRBJ2-7 and V is TRBV29-1; TCRdb proposes TRBD1, but this gene call is untestable without DNA. The CDR3 totals 15 residues. The germline CDR1 and CDR2 sequences are SQVTM and ANQGSEA. This chain's CDR3 is CSVEDLAPRIYEQYF.

This chain uses TRBV6-1 with TRBJ2-7; TCRdb selects TRBD2, and the lack of DNA leaves this call unchecked. Germline V CDR1 and CDR2: MNHNS, SASEGT. This CDR3 spans 15 amino acids. The CDR3 sequence: CASSDIGLPTYEQYF.

The chain is built from TRBV6-5 and TRBJ2-3; checking the TCRdb D call of TRBD1 is not possible without DNA. The length of the CDR3 is 15 residues. Germline V CDR1 and CDR2: MNHEY, SVGAGI. The CDR3 spells CASSYSPGGTDTQYF.

The chain links TRBV3-1 to TRBJ2-1; the TCRdb call, TRBD1, lacks DNA for checking. CDR3 length equals 14 residues. Germline-derived CDR1 and CDR2 are LGHDT and YNNKEL (reference sequence). CDR3 in amino acids: CASSQGQGFNEQFF.

CDR3 amino acids: CASWSGGANNYGYTF. The chain couples TRBV6-2 or TRBV6-3 to TRBJ1-2; the TCRdb call, TRBD1, lacks DNA for checking. The CDR3 sequence is 15 residues long. In germline, CDR1 is MNHEY, CDR2 SVGEGT.

The chain is built from TRBV6-1 and TRBJ2-7; TCRdb reports TRBD1, a call that lacks DNA to check it against. CDR1 is MNHNS, CDR2 SASEGT, per germline. This CDR3 has 15 amino acids. CDR3: CASSPIGGVSYEQYF.

The chain joins TRBV5-1 to TRBJ2-1; TCRdb's D call of TRBD2 is untestable without DNA. Germline-derived CDR1 and CDR2 are SGHRS and YFSETQ. The CDR3 runs 17 residues. The CDR3 region is CASSLAVGTSGINEQFF.

The chain links TRBV2 to TRBJ2-2; TCRdb outputs TRBD1, but without DNA this stays unchecked. The CDR3 spans 13 residues. Germline V gene lookup returns CDR1 SNHLY and CDR2 FYNNEI. The CDR3 loop is CAWRTQNTGELFF.

The gene calls are TRBV7-9 and TRBJ1-2. The CDR3 extends over 12 amino acids. CDR1 is SEHNR, CDR2 FQNEAQ, per germline (reference sequence). CDR3 loop: CASRPTGLGYTF.

The gene calls are TRBV5-6 and TRBJ2-7. There are 14 residues in the CDR3. Germline CDR1 is SGHDT and CDR2 is YYEEEE. The CDR3 reads CASSLVAASYEQYF.

The chain carries TRBV30 and TRBJ2-7; TCRdb's assignment of TRBD1 cannot be checked, as there is no DNA. CDR1 GTSNPN and CDR2 SVGIG come from the germline V gene (reference sequence). The CDR3 consists of 14 residues. The CDR3 sequence is CAWSGGTGTYEQYF.

The V call is TRBV2, the J call TRBJ2-1. The CDR3 extends over 12 amino acids. Germline lookup yields CDR1 SNHLY and CDR2 FYNNEI. The CDR3 sequence: CASSGSYNEQFF.

V is TRBV5-6 and J is TRBJ2-7; the D call from TCRdb, TRBD1, cannot be confirmed without DNA. The CDR3 runs 14 residues. CDR1 is SGHDT, CDR2 YYEEEE, per germline. CDR3 region: CASSATGMGYEQYF. Supplemented by reference TRBV5-6 and TRBJ2-7, the full variable domain reads DAGVTQSPTHLIKTRGQQVTLRCSPKSGHDTVSWYQQALGQGPQFIFQYYEEEERQRGNFPDRFSGHQFPNYSSELNVNALLLGDSALYLCASSATGMGYEQYFGPGTRLTVT.

The CDR3 sequence: CASSHVTKNIQYF. The chain has TRBV12-1 and TRBJ2-4. TRBV12-1 is deemed a pseudogene. This CDR3 has 13 residues.

The chain carries TRBV7-3 and TRBJ2-1; TCRdb selects TRBD2, and the lack of DNA leaves this call unchecked. The CDR3 has 16 amino acids. Germline loops: CDR1 SGHTA, CDR2 FQGTGA. CDR3 protein: CASSLTAGAGYNEQFF.

This chain connects TRBV7-2 to TRBJ2-1; TCRdb lists TRBD2, though no DNA is available to test this call. Per the germline V gene, CDR1 is SGHTA and CDR2 is FQGNSA. The length of the CDR3 is 15 residues. The CDR3 region is CASSLELAGENEQFF.

Here the CDR3 reads CASSWDTTDTQYF. The chain employs TRBV7-2 and TRBJ2-3; TCRdb's D gene call, TRBD1, goes unchecked for lack of DNA. This CDR3 has 13 amino acids. Germline CDR1 reads SGHTA; CDR2 reads FQGNSA.

This sequence joins TRBV7-2 and TRBJ2-7; the D call of TRBD1 rests on TCRdb alone, since no DNA is present to check it. This CDR3 comprises 13 residues. The germline V gene encodes CDR1 SGHTA and CDR2 FQGNSA. CDR3 region: CARWGVESYEQYF.

The gene calls are TRBV7-3 and TRBJ2-1; TCRdb gives TRBD1 as the D gene, but with no DNA this cannot be confirmed. The germline CDR1 and CDR2 sequences are SGHTA and FQGTGA. CDR3 length equals 15 residues. This CDR3 reads CASSFGAGGYNEQFF.

The chain carries TRBV18 and TRBJ1-1. From germline, CDR1 is KGHSH and CDR2 LQKENI. The CDR3 spans 12 residues. The CDR3 here is CASSRPSTEAFF.

The chain is built from TRBV5-6 and TRBJ2-7; TCRdb proposes TRBD2, but this gene call is untestable without DNA. Germline CDR1 SGHDT, CDR2 YYEEEE. The CDR3 is 17 residues long. Here the CDR3 reads CASSSMLGLAGDYEQYF. Using reference TRBV5-6 and TRBJ2-7 for the parts outside the CDR3, the full variable domain is DAGVTQSPTHLIKTRGQQVTLRCSPKSGHDTVSWYQQALGQGPQFIFQYYEEEERQRGNFPDRFSGHQFPNYSSELNVNALLLGDSALYLCASSSMLGLAGDYEQYFGPGTRLTVT.

CDR3 region: CASSQTSGSLYEQYF. The chain employs TRBV5-6 and TRBJ2-7; TCRdb gives TRBD2 as the D gene, but with no DNA this cannot be confirmed. This CDR3 contains 15 residues. The germline gives CDR1 SGHDT, CDR2 YYEEEE. Combining the CDR3 with reference TRBV5-6 and TRBJ2-7 gives the whole variable domain DAGVTQSPTHLIKTRGQQVTLRCSPKSGHDTVSWYQQALGQGPQFIFQYYEEEERQRGNFPDRFSGHQFPNYSSELNVNALLLGDSALYLCASSQTSGSLYEQYFGPGTRLTVT.

The chain joins TRBV19 to TRBJ2-2. CDR1 is LNHDA, CDR2 SQIVND, per germline (reference sequence). The CDR3 is 13 amino acids. CDR3 region: CASSITNTGELFF.

The rearrangement joins TRBV4-1 to TRBJ2-3; TCRdb's D call, TRBD2, is unchecked because there is no DNA. Germline lookup yields CDR1 MGHRA and CDR2 YSYEKL. This CDR3 region has 15 residues. The CDR3 loop reads CASSHSVLRVDTQYF.

The chain uses TRBV25-1 and TRBJ1-3. CDR1 and CDR2 (germline): MGHDK, SYGVNS. CDR3 length equals 12 residues. The CDR3 loop reads CASREQADTIYF. The entire variable domain, with the rest obtained from reference TRBV25-1 and TRBJ1-3, is as follows: EADIYQTPRYLVIGTGKKITLECSQTMGHDKMYWYQQDPGMELHLIHYSYGVNSTEKGDLSSESTVSRIRTEHFPLTLESARPSHTSQYLCASREQADTIYFGEGSWLTVV.

The chain is built from TRBV29-1 and TRBJ2-3; TCRdb's D call, TRBD1, is unchecked because there is no DNA. This CDR3 region has 14 residues. CDR1 and CDR2 from the germline V gene are SQVTM and ANQGSEA. The CDR3 here is CSVGTGVMPDTQYF.